A selection of T cell receptor beta chains follows, all from one sample in a study of blood T cell repertoires in COVID-19. Here immunoSEQ multiplex PCR was the method, and the copy in TCRdb shows in-frame clones only, minus some. The table records 97,000 or so clones, about four fifths of them present only once. What was sequenced was peripheral blood. The source is a man aged 35 to 55 with active or convalescent COVID-19. The CDR3 runs from the conserved cysteine through the conserved F or W. D genes are given only for firm matches. Some rows have no size entry. The others give once, few or many, or a class for an expanded clone.

D,J,V,size,DNA,CDR3
.,TRBJ2-7,TRBV3-1/TRBV3-2,.,TGTGCCAGCAGCCATACGACAGGAAGCTCCTACGAGCAGTACTTC,CASSHTTGSSYEQYF
TRBD1,TRBJ2-7,TRBV10-2,.,TGCGCCAGCAGTAGGACAGGCTACGAGCAGTACTTC,CASSRTGYEQYF
.,TRBJ1-6,TRBV4-3,.,TGCGCCAGCAGCCAAGAAAAAGGGGGAAATTCACCCCTCCACTTT,CASSQEKGGNSPLHF
.,TRBJ1-6,TRBV7-2,.,TGTGCCAGCAGCTTAGTGTCAGGTAGTTCACCCCTCCACTTT,CASSLVSGSSPLHF
.,TRBJ1-6,TRBV9,.,TGTGCCAGCAGCGTAGGGGCTGACAGTTTTTCACCCCTCCACTTT,CASSVGADSFSPLHF
TRBD1,TRBJ1-5,TRBV6-1,.,TGTGCCAGCAGTGAAAGGACAGGGAATCAGCCCCAGCATTTT,CASSERTGNQPQHF
TRBD1,TRBJ1-6,TRBV10-3,.,TGTGCCATCCGACGACAGGGATGGGATTCACCCCTCCACTTT,CAIRRQGWDSPLHF
TRBD1,TRBJ1-2,TRBV30,.,TGTGCCTGGACGCGGACAGGGGTAGGCTACACCTTC,CAWTRTGVGYTF
.,TRBJ1-4,TRBV3-1/TRBV3-2,.,TGTGCCAGCAGCCCCCAATCATCAGGGATTTGGGAAAAACTGTTTTTT,CASSPQSSGIWEKLFF
.,TRBJ2-2,TRBV10-3,.,TGTGCCATCAGTGTGGACACCCCAACCGGGGAGCTGTTTTTT,CAISVDTPTGELFF
.,TRBJ2-1,TRBV6-2/TRBV6-3,.,TGTGCCAGCAGTGAGGGGGTAGAGCAGTTCTTC,CASSEGVEQFF
TRBD1,TRBJ1-1,TRBV9,few,TGTGCCAGCAGCGTAGGCCGGGACAGGGGATTTACTGAAGCTTTCTTT,CASSVGRDRGFTEAFF
TRBD1,TRBJ2-1,TRBV18,.,TGTGCCAGCTCACCACAAGGGACAGGGGCCGACAATGAGCAGTTCTTC,CASSPQGTGADNEQFF
.,TRBJ1-5,TRBV23-1,.,TGCGCCAGCAGTCAATCTGGCGGGGCTCAGCCCCAGCATTTT,CASSQSGGAQPQHF
.,TRBJ1-5,TRBV30,.,TGTGCCTGGAGTGGAGGGACACTTGCGAGCAATCAGCCCCAGCATTTT,CAWSGGTLASNQPQHF
.,TRBJ2-5,TRBV7-3,few,TGTGCCAGCAGCCCTACGTCAGGGGCCGTTTGGACCCAGTACTTC,CASSPTSGAVWTQYF
.,TRBJ1-1,TRBV5-8,.,TGTGCCAGCAACCACCGGAGAGGGAGAACTGAAGCTTTCTTT,CASNHRRGRTEAFF
TRBD1,TRBJ1-2,TRBV19,.,TGTGCCAGTAGTCGCCACCAACAGGGGGCGGCGAACTATGGCTACACCTTC,CASSRHQQGAANYGYTF
TRBD1,TRBJ2-5,TRBV27,.,TGTGCCAGCACCCTCGGGACAGAACAAGAGACCCAGTACTTC,CASTLGTEQETQYF
.,TRBJ2-3,TRBV4-1,.,TGCGCCAGCAGCCACACGGAGGAGCTAGGGACAGATACGCAGTATTTT,CASSHTEELGTDTQYF
.,TRBJ2-5,TRBV4-3,.,TGCGCCAGCAGCCAGACTTCGGGGTCTGAGACCCAGTACTTC,CASSQTSGSETQYF
TRBD1,TRBJ2-7,TRBV5-6,.,TGTGCCAGCAGCTTGGGGACAGGGGTCTACGAGCAGTACTTC,CASSLGTGVYEQYF
.,TRBJ1-4,TRBV2,.,TGTGCCAGCACGGGTGATAATGAAAAACTGTTTTTT,CASTGDNEKLFF
TRBD1,TRBJ2-7,TRBV2,.,TGTGCCAGCAGTGAACGTATAGGGACAGGGCTCCACGAGCAGTACTTC,CASSERIGTGLHEQYF
.,TRBJ1-5,TRBV27,.,TGTGCCAGCAGTTTATCCCCGCCGGGTAATCAGCCCCAGCATTTT,CASSLSPPGNQPQHF
TRBD1,TRBJ2-7,TRBV20-1,.,TGCAGTGCTAGTGGGCAGGGGGAAGGCGAGCAGTACTTC,CSASGQGEGEQYF
TRBD1,TRBJ1-3,TRBV27,.,TGTGCCAGCAGTAGGGGGACAGGGGGCGGAAACACCATATATTTT,CASSRGTGGGNTIYF
.,TRBJ1-1,TRBV7-9,.,TGTGCCAGCAGCCGCCTCGACAGGAACACTGAAGCTTTCTTT,CASSRLDRNTEAFF
TRBD1,TRBJ1-3,TRBV7-2,.,TGTGCCAGCAGCCCGGACAGGTTAGCTGGAAACACCATATATTTT,CASSPDRLAGNTIYF
.,TRBJ1-1,TRBV6-1,.,TGTGCCAGCAGTGACAAACAGTACACTGAAGCTTTCTTT,CASSDKQYTEAFF
TRBD1,TRBJ1-5,TRBV6-6,once,TGTGCCAGCAGTAAGTTTGGGCAGGGGGCCGAGCCCCAGCATTTT,CASSKFGQGAEPQHF
.,TRBJ1-4,TRBV7-2,.,TGTGCCAGCAGCTTAGGGAGGGCTGCAACTAATGAAAAACTGTTTTTT,CASSLGRAATNEKLFF
TRBD1,TRBJ1-1,TRBV11-2,.,TGTGCCAGCATCGACAGGGGGGGCACTGAAGCTTTCTTT,CASIDRGGTEAFF
.,TRBJ1-5,TRBV6-5,.,TGTGCCAGCACGGAGGTGGCATATCAGCCCCAGCATTTT,CASTEVAYQPQHF
.,TRBJ1-1,TRBV11-2,.,TGTGCCAGCAGCTTAGTACAGATGAACACTGAAGCTTTCTTT,CASSLVQMNTEAFF
.,TRBJ1-1,TRBV6-5,.,TGTGCCAGCATAATCAGGCAAGACACTGAAGCTTTCTTT,CASIIRQDTEAFF
.,TRBJ2-7,TRBV15,.,TGTGCCACCAGCAGAGACCTACGGGGGGAGCAGTACTTC,CATSRDLRGEQYF
TRBD1,TRBJ1-1,TRBV29-1,.,TGCAGCGTTGAAAATCCGGGACAGGGGCGCACTGAAGCTTTCTTT,CSVENPGQGRTEAFF
TRBD1,TRBJ2-5,TRBV7-8,.,TGTGCCAGCAGCTTAACAGGGGTAGAGACCCAGTACTTC,CASSLTGVETQYF
TRBD1,TRBJ2-5,TRBV30,.,TGTGCCTGGAGGTTAGGGACAGGGGGCTGGAGAGGAGAGACCCAGTACTTC,CAWRLGTGGWRGETQYF
.,TRBJ2-5,TRBV20-1,.,TGCAGTGTCACAGGGGGGGCCAAAAGCTACTTC,CSVTGGAKSYF
.,TRBJ2-5,TRBV5-4,.,TGTGCCAGCAGCCTTGGCGGGATGCTAGGCGGACAAGAGACCCAGTACTTC,CASSLGGMLGGQETQYF
.,TRBJ2-7,TRBV9,.,TGTGCCAGCAGCGTAGGCGGAGGGCACGAGCAGTACTTC,CASSVGGGHEQYF
.,TRBJ1-1,TRBV29-1,few,TGCAGCGTTAGGGTTCCCACCGGGATCAGCACTGAAGCTTTCTTT,CSVRVPTGISTEAFF
TRBD1,TRBJ2-5,TRBV7-9,once,TGTGCCAGCAGCTCCTGGACAGGGCAAGAGACCCAGTACTTC,CASSSWTGQETQYF
.,TRBJ1-3,TRBV5-6,many,TGTGCCAGCAGCTCAACAGGGTATGCTGGAAACACCATATATTTT,CASSSTGYAGNTIYF
.,TRBJ2-5,TRBV6-5,.,TGTGCCAGCAACGCGGTTGTCCAAGAGACCCAGTACTTC,CASNAVVQETQYF
TRBD1,TRBJ1-1,TRBV7-3,once,TGTGCCAGCAGCCATACAGGGGGGCGGGACGAAGCTTTCTTT,CASSHTGGRDEAFF
.,TRBJ2-5,TRBV27,.,TGTGCCAGCAAGGTAGATGTCTCGGAGGAGACCCAGTACTTC,CASKVDVSEETQYF
TRBD1,TRBJ1-2,TRBV18,.,TGTGCCAGCTCACCAGGGACAACAGGGGACTATGGCTACACCTTC,CASSPGTTGDYGYTF
TRBD2,TRBJ2-1,TRBV12-5,.,TGTGCTAGTGGTTTGGTATGGACTAGCGGGGGGCCAAATGAGCAGTTCTTC,CASGLVWTSGGPNEQFF
TRBD2,TRBJ2-5,TRBV3-1/TRBV3-2,.,TGTGCCAGCAGCCAAGGGGATTACGGGGGGGCCAGGGAGACCCAGTACTTC,CASSQGDYGGARETQYF
.,TRBJ2-3,TRBV19,.,TGTGCCAGTAGTAATCAGGGGCAAGTTAAAGATACGCAGTATTTT,CASSNQGQVKDTQYF
TRBD1,TRBJ2-2,TRBV5-1,.,TGCGCCAGCAGGAACTGGGACAGGGAAACCGGGGAGCTGTTTTTT,CASRNWDRETGELFF
.,TRBJ1-2,TRBV19,.,TGTGCCAGTAGCAACTCAGGACAAGGCTATGGCTACACCTTC,CASSNSGQGYGYTF
TRBD1,TRBJ1-5,TRBV3-1/TRBV3-2,few,TGTGCCAGCACCACAGGGGATCAGCCCCAGCATTTT,CASTTGDQPQHF
.,TRBJ2-3,TRBV18,.,TGTGCCAGCTCATCTTGGGGGGCAGATACGCAGTATTTT,CASSSWGADTQYF
TRBD1,TRBJ1-5,TRBV27,.,TGTGCCAGCAGTTTACTAGGGTCAGGGGGCATCAATCAGCCCCAGCATTTT,CASSLLGSGGINQPQHF
TRBD1,TRBJ1-6,TRBV6-1,.,TGTGCCAGCAGTGAAGTTAGTACAGGGGCAGGGGTATCCTATAATTCACCCCTCCACTTT,CASSEVSTGAGVSYNSPLHF
.,TRBJ1-1,TRBV19,.,TGTGCCAGTAGTACCCAGGGGAGCGGAGTTTCTGAAGCTTTCTTT,CASSTQGSGVSEAFF